Described below is a single TCR beta chain sequence and its context. This specimen comes from a study of OX40 agonist ivuxolimab in advanced cancers. The CDR3 contains 17 residues. Trimming removed 4 bases from V and 4 bases from J, with 23 bases in between. The germline CDR1 and CDR2 sequences are SGHAT and FQNNGV. Assay: immunoSEQ multiplex PCR; the TCRdb copy retains only in-frame clones and omits some. The top ten hold about 28% of the sample, which has some 10,000 clones, about 86% seen once. The chain employs TRBV11-2 and TRBJ2-7; D is possibly TRBD1 (5 bases). The sequence was collected from an adult with an advanced solid tumor such as melanoma, head and neck, liver or kidney cancer. The material sequenced was CD4+ or CD8+ T cells sorted from blood, taken in a trial of the OX40 agonist ivuxolimab. CDR3 DNA: TGTGCCAGCAGCTCGAGTCCCGGACATATTCCCCCTTACGAGCAGTACTTC. Translated: CASSSSPGHIPPYEQYF. The whole variable domain, filled in from reference TRBV11-2 and TRBJ2-7, reads EAGVAQSPRYKIIEKRQSVAFWCNPISGHATLYWYQQILGQGPKLLIQFQNNGVVDDSQLPKDRFSAERLKGVDSTLKIQPAKLEDSAVYLCASSSSPGHIPPYEQYFGPGTRLTVT.